This T cell receptor (beta chain) originates from a study of metastatic and nonmetastatic thyroid tumors. Across the whole study: Repertoires of blood and of tissue (tumor or nodule) from malignant and benign thyroid patients were compared.

Study processing details: To classify distant metastasis in papillary thyroid cancer, a model was built from CDR3 differences across clinicopathological groups. TCRdb reanalyzed the PCR reads with MiXCR. Clone size and V and J calls follow TCRdb, not the original study. The sample carries 15,000 to 18,000 clones, 23% recorded once. This clone was seen at least ten times. As yet, its antigen is unknown. Broader study findings: For both blood and tumor, malignant thyroid tumors reportedly showed significantly higher TCR beta diversity than benign nodules did.

Each patient went into thyroid surgery without having received any treatment. The J segment lost 6 bases and the V segment lost 0 bases, leaving 6 bases of the junction unmatched. The CDR3 has 16 amino acids. Germline loops: CDR1 DFQATT, CDR2 SNEGSKA (reference sequence). The clonotype was recovered from a female donor with papillary thyroid cancer or a benign thyroid nodule (not recorded which). Some clones in this sample may be carry-over from other donors' samples. The sequenced material came from tumor tissue. The rearrangement uses TRBV20-1 and TRBJ1-5; TRBD1 matches 12 bases. CDR3 sequence (DNA): TGCAGTGCTAGAGACGGGACAGGGGGCGAGACTCAGCCCCAGCATTTT. It is translated as CSARDGTGGETQPQHF.